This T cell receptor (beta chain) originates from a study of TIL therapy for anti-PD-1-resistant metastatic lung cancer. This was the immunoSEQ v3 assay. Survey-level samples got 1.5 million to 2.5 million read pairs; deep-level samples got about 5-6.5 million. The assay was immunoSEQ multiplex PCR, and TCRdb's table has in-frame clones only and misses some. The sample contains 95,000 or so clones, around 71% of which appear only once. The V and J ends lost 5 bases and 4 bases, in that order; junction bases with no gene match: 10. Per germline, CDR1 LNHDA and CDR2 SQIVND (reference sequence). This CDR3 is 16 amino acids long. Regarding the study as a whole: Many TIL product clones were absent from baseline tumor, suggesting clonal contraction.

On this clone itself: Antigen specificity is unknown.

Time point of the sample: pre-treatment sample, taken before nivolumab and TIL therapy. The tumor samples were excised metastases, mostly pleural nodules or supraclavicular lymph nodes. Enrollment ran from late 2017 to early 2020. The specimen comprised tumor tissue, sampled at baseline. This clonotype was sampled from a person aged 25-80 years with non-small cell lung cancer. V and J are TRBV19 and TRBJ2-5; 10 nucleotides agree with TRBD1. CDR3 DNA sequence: TGTGCCAGTAGTCACGCCCGGACAGGGGGAGGAGAGACCCAGTACTTC. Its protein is CASSHARTGGGETQYF.